The 8 T cell receptor beta chains in this list originate from one sample, sequenced in a study of read filtering for tumor transcriptome and immune sequencing. Molecular barcoded adaptors covering alpha/delta and beta/gamma chains were used on approximately 440 ng RNA. A single record per CDR3 protein comes from TCRdb applying MiXCR to the reads. Of over 25,000 distinct CDR3 sequences in the sample, under 15% were seen once. The specimen was a population of CD138-negative cells sorted from bone marrow. The receptor set was obtained from a donor aged 40 or older with multiple myeloma.

This clonotype was found a few times. A far larger clone is a single base away, which makes a read error likely. This chain joins TRBV6-5 and TRBJ2-7, with a possible D match to TRBD1 (6 bases). CDR3 size: 13 residues. V lost 6 bases and J 7 bases, leaving 16 bases between the germline ends. Germline CDR1 MNHEY, CDR2 SVGAGI. This CDR3 reads CASSPDSPNEQYF. Written as DNA, the CDR3 is TGTGCCAGCAGCCCGGACAGCCCTAATGAGCAGTACTTC.

This clonotype has at least ten counts. The chain carries TRBV7-2 and TRBJ2-5; the match to TRBD2 covers 12 bases. The trim removed 4 bases at V and 4 bases at J, leaving 4 bases unmatched. The CDR3 covers 15 residues. Germline CDR1 and CDR2: SGHTA and FQGNSA. In DNA form, the CDR3 reads TGTGCCAGCAGCTGGCAGACTAGCGGGAGAGAGACCCAGTACTTC. Translation: CASSWQTSGRETQYF.

This clonotype was seen at least ten times. CDR3 nucleotide sequence: TGTGCCAGTAGTATCGGGGGGGCAACTAATGAAAAACTGTTTTTT. It specifies CASSIGGATNEKLFF. The chain uses TRBV19 and TRBJ1-4, with D possibly matching TRBD1 (5 bases). This CDR3 is 15 amino acids long. CDR1 is LNHDA, CDR2 SQIVND, per germline (reference sequence). V lost 3 bases and J lost 0, with 8 bases in between.

This clonotype was counted ten times or more. The chain employs TRBV5-6 and TRBJ1-5; D perhaps matches TRBD1 (6 bases). Looked up from germline, CDR1 is SGHDT and CDR2 is YYEEEE. CDR3 length equals 15 residues. Trimming removed 5 bases at V and 6 bases at J, with 18 bases between. For the CDR3, the DNA is TGTGCCAGCAGACAAAGTGGTAGGGGGTTTCAGCCCCAGCATTTT. It translates to CASRQSGRGFQPQHF. Drawing the rest from reference TRBV5-6 and TRBJ1-5, the complete variable domain is DAGVTQSPTHLIKTRGQQVTLRCSPKSGHDTVSWYQQALGQGPQFIFQYYEEEERQRGNFPDRFSGHQFPNYSSELNVNALLLGDSALYLCASRQSGRGFQPQHFGDGTRLSIL.

As regards this clonotype: It may be a read error: a sequence one base away is much more abundant. V and J are TRBV28 and TRBJ2-3; D tentatively fits TRBD1 or TRBD2 (5 bases each). Germline-derived CDR1 and CDR2 are MDHEN and SYDVKM. The CDR3 loop spans 14 amino acids. V was clipped by 5 bases and J by 1 base, with 10 bases between them. DNA of the CDR3: TGTGCCAGCAGTGTCGGGGCGGGCACAGATACGCAGTATTTT. This translates into CASSVGAGTDTQYF.

On this clonotype: With a much larger clone just one base away, this may be a read error. This chain links TRBV12-3 or TRBV12-4 with TRBJ1-4; D is ambiguous. The CDR3 length is 13 residues. The DNA for the CDR3 is TGTGCCAGCAGTTTGAGGTCTAATGAAAAACTGTCTTTT. Translating it yields CASSLRSNEKLSF.

Notes on this clonotype: A single base separates this from a much larger clone, so it may be a read error. The chain uses TRBV18 and TRBJ2-7, with a possible D match to TRBD1 (7 bases). V was pared by 0 bases and J by 6 bases, with 18 bases between. The CDR3 is made up of 16 amino acids. From germline, CDR1 is KGHSH and CDR2 LQKENI. The chain's CDR3 is CASSPPPSRRGREQYF. The DNA for the CDR3 is TGTGCCAGCTCACCACCGCCTAGCAGGAGGGGGCGCGAGCAGTACTTC.

This clonotype was seen many times. The J gene is TRBJ1-5, the V gene TRBV10-2; D is undetermined. The V end lost 2 bases, the J end lost 3 bases, and 5 bases lay between the germline ends. The CDR3 runs to 13 residues. Germline CDR1 is WSHSY and CDR2 is SAAADI. This CDR3 reads CASSERVNQPQHF. The CDR3 region has the DNA TGCGCCAGCAGTGAGAGGGTCAATCAGCCCCAGCATTTT.